These 19 T cell receptor beta chains were all obtained from the same sample, sequenced in a study of blood T cells in healthy people across ages. Sample-barcoded 5' priming and a J-beta primer mix drove a second PCR of 7 to 11 cycles. TCRdb fed the 5' RACE reads into MiXCR, producing one record per CDR3 protein. The top ten hold approximately 15% of the sample, which has around 650,000 distinct CDR3 sequences, about a third seen once. Material for sequencing was blood. The receptors were gathered from a woman of 80 years or more in good health.

Comments on this clonotype: No conserved phenylalanine or tryptophan ends this CDR3, so it is likely a read error. The chain links TRBV5-1 to TRBJ2-3; D possibly corresponds to TRBD1 (6 bases). V dropped 3 bases and J dropped 5 bases, with 19 bases sitting between them. CDR3 length equals 16 residues. Germline V gene lookup returns CDR1 SGHRS and CDR2 YFSETQ. DNA of the CDR3: TGCGCCAGCAGCTGTCAAGGGACATCCATTAGAGATACGCAGTATTTG. This gives the protein CASSCQGTSIRDTQYL.

This clonotype was counted many times. The chain recombines TRBV3-1 with TRBJ2-1; a possible D gene is TRBD1 (5 bases). The germline V gene encodes CDR1 LGHDT and CDR2 YNNKEL (reference sequence). The CDR3 runs to 12 residues. V was cut by 0 bases and J by 15 bases, with 12 bases left in between. In DNA form, the CDR3 reads TGTGCCAGCAGCCAAGATCGTGGACAACCGTTCTTC. Translated, it gives CASSQDRGQPFF.

Points on this clonotype: A read error may account for a junction end that differs from germline. This chain joins TRBV5-1 and TRBJ2-3; 12 bases agree with TRBD2. The germline gives CDR1 SGHRS, CDR2 YFSETQ. The CDR3 loop spans 16 amino acids. DNA for the CDR3: TGCGTCAGCAGCTTGAAGACTAGCGGGGGAACAGATACGCAGTATTTT. Amino acid sequence: CVSSLKTSGGTDTQYF.

Of note for this clonotype: A much bigger clone sits one base away, suggesting this may be a read error. The chain is built from TRBV2 and TRBJ2-5; D tentatively reads TRBD1 or TRBD2 (5 bases each). The CDR3 loop spans 14 amino acids. Germline V gives CDR1 SNHLY, CDR2 FYNNEI. The CDR3 DNA reads TGTGCCAGCAGTGAGGGGGTAATTGGAGAGGCCCAGTACTTC. Protein product: CASSEGVIGEAQYF.

The chain links TRBV20-1 to TRBJ2-1; the D gene is possibly TRBD1 (5 bases). The CDR3 consists of 16 residues. Between the trimmed V and J ends, which lost 1 base and 3 bases, there was a span of 16 bases. The germline CDR1 and CDR2 sequences are DFQATT and SNEGSKA (reference sequence). The CDR3 reads CSARGIPPRGYNEQFF. CDR3 nucleotides: TGCAGTGCTAGAGGAATCCCCCCTAGGGGCTACAATGAGCAGTTCTTC.

There are many counts of this clonotype. V is TRBV24-1 and J is TRBJ2-1; no clear D gene. Trimming left V 0 bases short and J 5 bases short, with 4 bases between. CDR1 KGHDR and CDR2 SFDVKD come from the germline V gene. The CDR3 loop spans 13 amino acids. Here the CDR3 reads CATSDLQNNEQFF. Here the CDR3 DNA reads TGTGCCACCAGTGATTTGCAGAACAATGAGCAGTTCTTC.

This clonotype was detected many times. The CDR3 region has the DNA TGCGCCAGCAGCCAAGATTGGGGGGGCGATCAAGAGACCCAGTACTTC. Protein sequence: CASSQDWGGDQETQYF. This rearrangement joins TRBV4-1 to TRBJ2-5; tentative D call: TRBD2 (7 bases). Germline-derived CDR1 and CDR2 are MGHRA and YSYEKL. V lost 0 bases, J lost 2 bases, and 13 bases lay in between. CDR3 length equals 16 residues.

This clonotype was observed many times. V and J are TRBV3-1 and TRBJ2-5; a possible D gene is TRBD1 (5 bases). This CDR3 has 14 residues. CDR1 is LGHDT, CDR2 YNNKEL, per germline (reference sequence). V lost 0 bases and J lost 5, with 10 bases in between. CDR3 in DNA: TGTGCCAGCAGCCAAGACAGGGCTATGGAGACCCAGTACTTC. This gives the protein CASSQDRAMETQYF.

Concerning this clonotype: The junction does not match germline at one end; this may be a read error. The chain employs TRBV5-1 and TRBJ2-3; 7 nucleotides align to TRBD2. Germline CDR1 reads SGHRS; CDR2 reads YFSETQ. This CDR3 has 14 residues. CDR3 DNA sequence: TGCGCCGGCAGCGTGCCAGGGAGGGTAGACACGCAGTATTTT. Protein: CAGSVPGRVDTQYF.

Of note for this clonotype: This may come from a read error, since a much larger clone is one base off. J is TRBJ2-7 and V is TRBV29-1; D ambiguous. This CDR3 is 12 amino acids long. CDR1 SQVTM and CDR2 ANQGSEA come from the germline V gene. Here the CDR3 reads CSVEVTVYGQYF. The CDR3 nucleotides are TGCAGCGTTGAAGTAACAGTCTACGGGCAGTACTTC.

At least ten counts were recorded for this clonotype. This chain links TRBV7-9 with TRBJ2-7, with 8 bases identical to TRBD2. This CDR3 has 14 residues. CDR1 is SEHNR, CDR2 FQNEAQ, per germline (reference sequence). Unmatched junction bases numbered 4, after V lost 5 bases and J lost 1 base. The chain's CDR3 is CASSPLAGSYEQYF. As DNA, the CDR3 is TGTGCCAGCAGCCCCTTAGCGGGATCCTACGAGCAGTACTTC. Full variable domain (remainder filled in from reference TRBV7-9 and TRBJ2-7): DTGVSQNPRHKITKRGQNVTFRCDPISEHNRLYWYRQTLGQGPEFLTYFQNEAQLEKSRLLSDRFSAERPKGSFSTLEIQRTEQGDSAMYLCASSPLAGSYEQYFGPGTRLTVT.

This clonotype was detected only a few times. This sequence joins TRBV13 and TRBJ1-2; 12 bases align to TRBD1. CDR1 is PRHDT and CDR2 is FYEKMQ in the germline V gene (reference sequence). V was pared by 4 bases and J by 3 bases, with 15 bases of the junction left unmatched. This CDR3 comprises 19 residues. The CDR3 region is CASSSPWGDRGHADYGYTF. The DNA of the CDR3 is TGTGCCAGCAGCTCCCCTTGGGGGGACAGGGGGCATGCAGACTATGGCTACACCTTC.

In regard to this clonotype: Being one base from a much bigger clone, this may be a read error. V usage is TRBV5-1 and J usage is TRBJ2-1, with D possibly matching TRBD2 (7 bases). CDR1 and CDR2 (germline): SGHRS, YFSETQ. This CDR3 has 16 residues. CDR3 sequence (DNA): TGCGCCAGCAGCGCCAAGTGGGGGGGTCGGGACAATGGGCAGTTCTTC. Amino acids: CASSAKWGGRDNGQFF.

The rearrangement joins TRBV20-1 to TRBJ1-4; D is perhaps TRBD1 (6 bases). V was cut by 1 base and J by 8 bases, with 14 bases left in between. The CDR3 spans 14 residues. Germline V gene sequence: CDR1 DFQATT, CDR2 SNEGSKA (reference sequence). CDR3 region: CSARVSGAGEKLFF. The CDR3, as DNA: TGCAGTGCTAGAGTTTCGGGGGCAGGAGAAAAACTGTTTTTT.

This clonotype was detected ten times or more. The J gene is TRBJ2-3, the V gene TRBV20-1; D may be TRBD1 (5 bases). CDR1 DFQATT and CDR2 SNEGSKA come from the germline V gene (reference sequence). The CDR3 is 16 residues long. V lost 4 bases, J lost 1 base, and 18 bases lay in between. CDR3 amino acids: CSAMAGKGLGTDTQYF. Written as DNA, the CDR3 is TGCAGTGCTATGGCAGGGAAAGGTCTCGGCACAGATACGCAGTATTTT.

Of note for this clonotype: A read error may be the cause here, since a much bigger clone is one base away. The chain couples TRBV7-9 to TRBJ2-5; 8 bases are a match to TRBD2. The CDR3 has 15 residues. Per the germline V gene, CDR1 is SEHNR and CDR2 is FQNEAQ (reference sequence). This chain's CDR3 is CAGSFTGTRNETQYF. The CDR3, as DNA: TGTGCCGGCAGCTTTACCGGGACTAGGAACGAGACCCAGTACTTC.

The chain has TRBV3-1 and TRBJ1-1; D may be TRBD1 (6 bases). Trimming cost V 1 base and J 1 base, with 10 bases left between them. There are 15 residues in the CDR3. Germline CDR1 and CDR2: LGHDT and YNNKEL (reference sequence). For the CDR3, the DNA is TGTGCCAGCAGCCAAGGTGGACAGACGAACACTGAAGCTTTCTTT. Its translation is CASSQGGQTNTEAFF.

Ten or more counts support this clonotype. The CDR3 is CASSLVRQLNQPQHF. The CDR3 bases are TGTGCCAGCAGCTTAGTTAGGCAGCTAAATCAGCCCCAGCATTTT. The chain is built from TRBV7-2 and TRBJ1-5; D is ambiguous. The CDR3 runs to 15 residues. V was trimmed by 1 base and J by 4 bases, leaving 11 bases between them. Germline V lookup: CDR1 SGHTA, CDR2 FQGNSA.

Of note for this clonotype: A much larger clonotype is one base distant, so this may be a read error. The chain carries TRBV6-5 and TRBJ2-7; perhaps D is TRBD1 or TRBD2 (7 bases each). In germline, CDR1 is MNHEY, CDR2 SVGAGI. The CDR3 extends over 13 amino acids. The CDR3 nucleotides are TGTGTCAGCAGGGAGGGGGCGGCCTACGAGCAGTACTTC. Amino acids: CVSREGAAYEQYF.